A single sample is the source of the 4 T cell receptor beta chains below, sequenced in a study of control samples from healthy donors and cancer patients. TCRdb keeps only in-frame clones here, not all; method: immunoSEQ multiplex PCR. The sample has approximately 90,000 clones, about nine tenths seen once. The specimen sequenced was blood. These receptor sequences come from a woman in her seventies in good health.

V usage is TRBV2 and J usage is TRBJ2-1; the D gene is possibly TRBD2 (6 bases). Germline V gene data show CDR1 as SNHLY and CDR2 as FYNNEI. The CDR3 runs to 14 residues. V lost 7 bases and J 6 bases, leaving 16 bases between the germline ends. The CDR3 sequence: CASMGLATGNEQFF. Written as DNA, the CDR3 is TGTGCCAGCATGGGGCTAGCGACCGGCAATGAGCAGTTCTTC.

The chain joins TRBV27 to TRBJ2-3; D gene ambiguous. CDR1 MNHEY and CDR2 SMNVEV come from the germline V gene (reference sequence). The V end lost 1 base, the J end lost 2 bases, and 7 bases lay between the germline ends. The CDR3 consists of 14 residues. CDR3 in amino acids: CASSLFGYTDTQYF. CDR3 DNA: TGTGCCAGCAGTTTATTCGGGTACACAGATACGCAGTATTTT.

This clone appeared a single time. In nucleotides, the CDR3 is TGCAGCGTTGAAGTCGGGATCGGCTATGGCTACACCTTC. Protein: CSVEVGIGYGYTF. The rearrangement joins TRBV29-1 to TRBJ1-2; no reliable D call. With 1 base removed from V and 4 bases from J, the gap between germline ends came to 10 bases. The germline gives CDR1 SQVTM, CDR2 ANQGSEA. This CDR3 comprises 13 residues.

V is TRBV3-1 (or the pseudogene TRBV3-2) and J is TRBJ1-2; D call uncertain. Germline loops: CDR1 LGHDT, CDR2 YNNKEL (reference sequence). This CDR3 has 13 amino acids. The ends were cut back, 0 bases at V and 8 bases at J, with 10 bases in the middle. CDR3 DNA sequence: TGTGCCAGCAGCCAAGATTGGTGCATAGGCTACACCTTC. Its translation: CASSQDWCIGYTF.